The 8 T cell receptor beta chains below come from one sample, sequenced in a study of vaccination and CD4 T cells after COVID-19. An Oncomine TCR Beta short-read assay was used to sequence the DNA from cultured CD4+ T cells. TCRdb ran MiXCR on the PCR reads and lists one entry per CDR3 protein. The sample records approximately 15,000 distinct CDR3 sequences, about 29% being singletons. Treatment in this sample: approximately 9-day PBMC culture with coronavirus spike peptide pools or control peptides (ViraFEST assay). Antigens of these TCRs are unknown. Sequencing used cultured CD4+ T cells from blood. These receptors originate from a human donor with COVID-19.

There are a few counts of this clonotype. The V call is TRBV4-3, the J call TRBJ1-6; D remains ambiguous. Trimming took off 0 bases at V and 7 bases at J, with 10 bases between the two ends. This CDR3 is built from 15 residues. Germline V gene lookup returns CDR1 LGHNA and CDR2 YSLEER. CDR3 loop: CASSQDTGFNSPLHF. The CDR3 nucleotides are TGCGCCAGCAGCCAAGATACGGGGTTCAATTCACCCCTCCACTTT.

This clonotype has only a few counts. The chain recombines TRBV6-5 with TRBJ1-4, with 7 bases identical to TRBD1. V dropped 2 bases and J dropped 2; count of bases not matched to a gene: 11. The CDR3 sequence is 18 residues long. Per germline, CDR1 MNHEY and CDR2 SVGAGI. The CDR3 loop reads CASSYQKFRGSTNEKLFF. As DNA, the CDR3 is TGTGCCAGCAGTTACCAGAAATTCAGGGGGAGCACTAATGAAAAACTGTTTTTT.

This clonotype has a single count. The rearrangement uses TRBV18 and TRBJ2-7; TRBD1 aligns across 9 bases. Germline values: CDR1 KGHSH, CDR2 LQKENI. The CDR3 has 14 residues. Trimming cost V 1 base and J 6 bases; bases outside gene matches: 4. CDR3 DNA: TGTGCCAGCTCACCACTTGGGACAGGGACCGAGCAGTACTTC. This gives the protein CASSPLGTGTEQYF.

DNA of the CDR3: TGTGCCAGCAGCTCACTAGCGGGGCAAAACACCGGGGAGCTGTTTTTT. This gives the protein CASSSLAGQNTGELFF. The genes are TRBV7-6 and TRBJ2-2, with 10 bases fitting TRBD2. Germline CDR1 SGHVS, CDR2 FNYEAQ. V lost 4 bases and J lost 2; bases outside the gene matches: 4. The CDR3 has 16 residues.

This clonotype came up a few times. The chain carries TRBV6-1 and TRBJ2-7; 9 positions match TRBD2. Germline CDR1 reads MNHNS; CDR2 reads SASEGT. Trimming took 6 bases from V and 3 from J; bases not matched to a gene: 6. The CDR3 covers 14 residues. In DNA form, the CDR3 reads TGTGCCAGCAGCGCAAAGCGGGGGGTCTACGAGCAGTACTTC. Residues: CASSAKRGVYEQYF.

CDR3 residues: CASSPPRNTGELFF. CDR3 in DNA: TGTGCCAGCAGCCCACCACGGAACACCGGGGAGCTGTTTTTT. The chain carries TRBV7-9 and TRBJ2-2; D is uncertain. V was pared by 5 bases and J by 1 base, with 8 bases between. CDR3 length: 14 residues. The germline gives CDR1 SEHNR, CDR2 FQNEAQ (reference sequence).

This clonotype has just a few counts. The chain recombines TRBV12-3 or TRBV12-4 with TRBJ2-5, with TRBD2 identical over 7 bases. The CDR3 length is 13 residues. Trimming removed 4 bases from V and 7 bases from J; junction bases left unmatched: 6. CDR3 residues: CASSSLRGMTQYF. CDR3 bases: TGTGCCAGCAGTTCACTGCGGGGGATGACCCAGTACTTC.

The J gene is TRBJ2-5, the V gene TRBV19, with D unresolved. CDR3 size: 14 residues. The V gene lost 6 bases and the J gene lost 7 bases, with 18 bases spanning the gap. The germline gives CDR1 LNHDA, CDR2 SQIVND (reference sequence). DNA for the CDR3: TGTGCCAGTAGCGTTTCCGGCCTGGACGGGACCCAGTACTTC. It is translated as CASSVSGLDGTQYF.